This TCR beta chain was captured in a study of cytomegalovirus exposure and HLA in healthy donors. The study, taken as a whole, reports: CMV serostatus alone was available as immune exposure information. Earlier analysis yielded a pattern in which most TCR beta V segments were productive about 90% or about 30% of the time. TRBV6-2, TRBV6-3 and some other V segments were excluded as indistinguishable. After further analysis at a later stage, around 17,000 TCR beta sequences were associated with HLA alleles at 0.05 false discovery rate.

The primer mix had 60 Vbeta and 13 Jbeta primers. Measured with immunoSEQ multiplex PCR; TCRdb has only the in-frame clones, and not every one. The table records more than 150,000 clones, 81% of them present only once. On this clone itself: Its antigen is not known.

The germline V gene has CDR1 SGDLS and CDR2 YYNGEE. Trimming shortened V by 7 bases and J by 0 bases, and 11 bases separated the two germline ends. This CDR3 is 14 amino acids long. This clonotype was obtained from a man aged 50-60 years in good health and CMV-seropositive. The rearrangement joins TRBV9 to TRBJ2-1; D is possibly TRBD2 (6 bases). Sequencing was performed on PBMCs. The CDR3 spells CASGRPDSYNEQFF. The DNA of the CDR3 is TGTGCCAGCGGGAGGCCAGACTCCTACAATGAGCAGTTCTTC.